This is a list of T cell receptor beta chains from one sample in a study of shared clonotypes between healthy human individuals. TCRdb's copy holds only in-frame clones and misses some; the assay was immunoSEQ multiplex PCR. The sample has approximately 1,500,000 clones; roughly 95% are singletons. Sequenced input: naive CD4+ T cells sorted from blood. These receptor sequences come from a man aged 25-45 years in good health. CDR3s include the opening cysteine and the closing phenylalanine or tryptophan. A D gene is named only where the DNA matches it firmly. Expanded clones get a size class; other rows say once, few or many, or leave the size out.

D: TRBD2; V: TRBV5-8; size: once; J: TRBJ2-1; DNA: TGTGCCAGCAGGGCCGGGACTAGCGGAACCCAGGGGCGCAATGAGCAGTTCTTC; CDR3: CASRAGTSGTQGRNEQFF
D: TRBD1; V: TRBV19; size: .; J: TRBJ1-5; DNA: TGTGCCAGTAGTACTATAGCAGGGGGGCATCAGCCCCAGCATTTT; CDR3: CASSTIAGGHQPQHF
D: .; V: TRBV5-1; size: once; J: TRBJ2-7; DNA: TGCGCCAGCAGCTCAGCACTGACGGACGGCTCCCACGAGCAGTACTTC; CDR3: CASSSALTDGSHEQYF
D: .; V: TRBV7-2; size: once; J: TRBJ1-4; DNA: TGTGCCAGCAGCTTAGCGACCTATGAAAAACTGTTTTTT; CDR3: CASSLATYEKLFF
D: TRBD2; V: TRBV23-1; size: .; J: TRBJ2-7; DNA: TGCGCCAGCAGTCAATCGAGTTGCAGCGGGAGAGGCTACGAGCAGTACTTC; CDR3: CASSQSSCSGRGYEQYF
D: .; V: TRBV5-1; size: .; J: TRBJ2-2; DNA: TGCGCCAGCAGCTTGGCAAGGGGAGAGACCGGGGAGCTGTTTTTT; CDR3: CASSLARGETGELFF
D: .; V: TRBV28; size: .; J: TRBJ2-5; DNA: TGTGCCAGCAGTCATGACAGGCAAGAGACCCAGTACTTC; CDR3: CASSHDRQETQYF
D: .; V: TRBV30; size: .; J: TRBJ1-1; DNA: TGTGCCTGGAGTGCGGCCCGGGGGAGGATAGTGACTGAAGCTTTCTTT; CDR3: CAWSAARGRIVTEAFF
D: .; V: TRBV28; size: .; J: TRBJ2-7; DNA: TGTGCCAGCAGTTCCCCTGACAGATATTACGAGCAGTACTTC; CDR3: CASSSPDRYYEQYF
D: TRBD2; V: TRBV27; size: .; J: TRBJ2-1; DNA: TGTGCCAGCAGTTTTGGGCCTAGCGGGAGCAGGTACAATGAGCAGTTCTTC; CDR3: CASSFGPSGSRYNEQFF
D: TRBD2; V: TRBV5-1; size: few; J: TRBJ2-1; DNA: TGCGCCAGCAGCTTGGAGGCCGGAGCGGGAGTCGAGCAGTTCTTC; CDR3: CASSLEAGAGVEQFF
D: .; V: TRBV10-3; size: .; J: TRBJ2-7; DNA: TGTGCCATCAGGACCGGGGCAGGTGTCTACGAGCAGTACTTC; CDR3: CAIRTGAGVYEQYF
D: .; V: TRBV5-5; size: .; J: TRBJ1-1; DNA: TGTGCCAGCAGCTTGTTCCCCGTGAGGACTGAAGCTTTCTTT; CDR3: CASSLFPVRTEAFF
D: TRBD1; V: TRBV18; size: .; J: TRBJ2-3; DNA: TGTGCCAGCTCACCACGGGACAGGGAGGCAGATACGCAGTATTTT; CDR3: CASSPRDREADTQYF
D: .; V: TRBV15; size: .; J: TRBJ1-5; DNA: TGTGCCACCAGCAGGGGGGGTTCGCCCCAGCATTTT; CDR3: CATSRGGSPQHF
D: .; V: TRBV7-9; size: .; J: TRBJ2-1; DNA: TGTGCCAGCAGCCCACAGGGTCAGAGGCTTCTGGGGCCCCAGTTCTTC; CDR3: CASSPQGQRLLGPQFF
D: .; V: TRBV19; size: .; J: TRBJ2-3; DNA: TGTGCCAGTAGTACCCGGAGACAGGCGGGGGCAGATACGCAGTATTTT; CDR3: CASSTRRQAGADTQYF
D: TRBD1; V: TRBV9; size: .; J: TRBJ2-1; DNA: TGTGCCAGCAGCGTCACAGGGGGGAGGCGTGTGAATGAGCAGTTCTTC; CDR3: CASSVTGGRRVNEQFF
D: .; V: TRBV7-8; size: .; J: TRBJ1-5; DNA: TGTGCCAGCAGCTTGGATCTAAATCAGCCCCAGCATTTT; CDR3: CASSLDLNQPQHF
D: TRBD1; V: TRBV27; size: .; J: TRBJ1-2; DNA: TGTGCCAGCAGTTCGACTCGGGACAGCTATGGCTACACCTTC; CDR3: CASSSTRDSYGYTF
D: .; V: TRBV2; size: .; J: TRBJ2-5; DNA: TGTGCCAGCAGTGAAGCGCGAAAGGGTGTGATGGAGACCCAGTACTTC; CDR3: CASSEARKGVMETQYF
D: .; V: TRBV10-3; size: .; J: TRBJ2-1; DNA: TGTGCCATCAGTTTCGCCAGGGTCGGCAATGAGCAGTTCTTC; CDR3: CAISFARVGNEQFF
D: .; V: TRBV19; size: .; J: TRBJ1-3; DNA: TGTGCCAGTAACCCCGCGGGGCGCGGAAACACCATATATTTT; CDR3: CASNPAGRGNTIYF
D: .; V: TRBV5-1; size: .; J: TRBJ2-2; DNA: TGCGCCAGCAGCTTGGAGGGAGGGAACACCGGGGAGCTGTTTTTT; CDR3: CASSLEGGNTGELFF
D: TRBD1; V: TRBV9; size: .; J: TRBJ2-5; DNA: TGTGCCAGCAGCGTCGCAGGGGGCGAAGAGACCCAGTACTTC; CDR3: CASSVAGGEETQYF
D: .; V: TRBV5-4; size: .; J: TRBJ2-2; DNA: TGTGCCAGCAGCTTGTATAGGGAGGAGCTGTTTTTT; CDR3: CASSLYREELFF
D: .; V: TRBV6-1; size: .; J: TRBJ1-5; DNA: TGTGCCAGCACCACAGCAGGGTATCAGCCCCAGCATTTT; CDR3: CASTTAGYQPQHF
D: .; V: TRBV6-6; size: .; J: TRBJ1-3; DNA: TGTGCCAGCAGTTACTCCGCCGGGCCCTCTGGAAACACCATATATTTT; CDR3: CASSYSAGPSGNTIYF
D: .; V: TRBV7-9; size: few; J: TRBJ2-7; DNA: TGTGCCAGCAGCTTGATTGGAGGGTACGAGCAGTACTTC; CDR3: CASSLIGGYEQYF